This is a list of T cell receptor beta chains from one sample in a study of multiple sclerosis patients with progressive multifocal leukoencephalopathy. Method: immunoSEQ multiplex PCR; TCRdb's copy keeps in-frame clones and lacks some. Of around 27,000 clones in the sample, 90% were seen once. The specimen was PBMCs, collected from a patient treated with natalizumab. Receptors were obtained from a human donor with multiple sclerosis. Both conserved end residues are part of each CDR3. Each record gives: CDR3 protein, V gene.

CASVGEIYTEAFF,TRBV6-4
CASSPRRQGGNNYEQYF,TRBV18
CASSEQASGGAAEQFF,TRBV6-1
CASSTARATYEQYF,TRBV6-5
CASSQPGQGAYSPLHF,TRBV4-3
CASSQELRRETQYF,TRBV4-1
CASCRAPTNEKLFF,TRBV4-3
CASSSGGSGYTF,TRBV6-5
CATARPQQPQHF,TRBV10-3
CASSVSGEKLFF,TRBV2
CASSPSGGSGANVLTF,TRBV19
CASSSERTGGSYNSPLHF,TRBV27
CASTAETPGHGYTF,TRBV6-1
CSAREGGGPDTQYF,TRBV29-1
CASSYLQGNTEAFF,TRBV27
CASSLGGSGGAQTQYF,TRBV11-3